These 28 T cell receptor beta chains share one sample of origin, sequenced in a study of OX40 agonist ivuxolimab in advanced cancers. Data came from immunoSEQ multiplex PCR; TCRdb stores just in-frame clones and leaves some out. This table holds 60,000 to 75,000 clones, roughly 80% found once. The sample in question was CD4+ or CD8+ T cells sorted from blood, obtained in a trial of the OX40 agonist ivuxolimab. The source of these receptors is an adult with an advanced solid tumor such as melanoma, head and neck, liver or kidney cancer.

This chain uses TRBV9 with TRBJ2-5; D is possibly TRBD1 or TRBD2 (5 bases each). CDR1 and CDR2 (germline): SGDLS, YYNGEE. The CDR3 is made up of 16 amino acids. The V gene lost 1 base and the J gene lost 2 bases, with 15 bases spanning the gap. CDR3 sequence: CASSVRAGTLQETQYF. The CDR3, as DNA: TGTGCCAGCAGCGTAAGGGCAGGGACCCTACAAGAGACCCAGTACTTC.

The chain combines TRBV19 with TRBJ2-1, with D possibly TRBD1 on 6 matching bases. The CDR3 has 15 residues. Trimming pared 2 bases from V and 0 bases from J, leaving 8 bases between. Germline V gives CDR1 LNHDA, CDR2 SQIVND (reference sequence). The CDR3 DNA is TGTGCCAGTAGTATAAGGGGGAGCTCCTACAATGAGCAGTTCTTC. Amino acids: CASSIRGSSYNEQFF.

This clone was seen only once. The V call is TRBV11-2, the J call TRBJ2-3, with D tentatively TRBD1 or TRBD2 (5 bases each). The CDR3 sequence is 15 residues long. The V gene's germline CDR1 is SGHAT and CDR2 FQNNGV. Trimming pared 8 bases from V and 3 bases from J, leaving 18 bases between. The CDR3 DNA sequence: TGTGCCAGCCGCCCCATTTTGGGGGAAACAGATACGCAGTATTTT. Encoded protein: CASRPILGETDTQYF.

The chain uses TRBV30 and TRBJ1-6; D may be TRBD1 (5 bases). V was trimmed by 4 bases and J by 0 bases, leaving 7 bases between them. Per germline, CDR1 GTSNPN and CDR2 SVGIG (reference sequence). The CDR3 loop spans 14 amino acids. The CDR3 nucleotides read TGTGCCTGGAAGGGGAGCTCCTATAATTCACCCCTCCACTTT. This codes for CAWKGSSYNSPLHF.

The CDR3 loop reads CASSRARYETQYF. CDR3 nucleotides: TGTGCCAGCAGCAGGGCGCGCTATGAGACCCAGTACTTC. The rearrangement links TRBV5-6 to TRBJ2-5; D remains ambiguous. V was trimmed by 4 bases and J by 5 bases, leaving 12 bases between them. The CDR3 loop spans 13 amino acids. Germline values: CDR1 SGHDT, CDR2 YYEEEE.

The chain recombines TRBV11-3 with TRBJ2-2, with D perhaps assigned TRBD1 or TRBD2 (5 bases each). CDR1 SGHNT and CDR2 YENEEA come from the germline V gene. This CDR3 has 14 residues. Trimming cost V 3 bases and J 4 bases, with 9 bases left between them. CDR3 residues: CASSLGPFTGELFF. As DNA, the CDR3 is TGTGCCAGCAGCTTGGGACCATTCACCGGGGAGCTGTTTTTT.

V and J are TRBV6-5 and TRBJ1-5; the match to TRBD1 covers 8 bases. This CDR3 region has 14 residues. J lost 6 bases, V lost 6 bases, and 7 bases had no gene match. CDR1 is MNHEY and CDR2 is SVGAGI in the germline V gene. The CDR3 is CASRTDRAVQPQHF. In nucleotides, the CDR3 is TGTGCCAGCAGAACGGACAGGGCGGTTCAGCCCCAGCATTTT.

This clone was seen only a few times. The chain carries TRBV10-3 and TRBJ1-6; 10 bases are shared with TRBD1. The CDR3 is made up of 15 amino acids. J gave up 10 bases and V 5 bases, and 8 bases lay outside the gene matches. Per germline, CDR1 ENHRY and CDR2 SYGVKD. For the CDR3, the DNA is TGTGCCATCAGTCTCGCCGGGACAGGGGACTCACCCCTCCACTTT. Its translation: CAISLAGTGDSPLHF.

The CDR3 loop reads CASRGSGGSNQPQHF. CDR3 DNA: TGTGCCAGCAGGGGAAGTGGGGGCAGCAATCAGCCCCAGCATTTT. The chain uses TRBV6-6 and TRBJ1-5; TRBD1 is a possible D gene (6 bases). There are 15 residues in the CDR3. Per the germline V gene, CDR1 is MNHNY and CDR2 is SVGAGI (reference sequence). The germline V and J ends were trimmed by 6 bases and 1 base, with 13 bases remaining between them.

This rearrangement joins TRBV7-2 to TRBJ2-4; D call uncertain. The CDR3 contains 13 residues. Germline CDR1 reads SGHTA; CDR2 reads FQGNSA. V shed 0 bases and J shed 5 bases, with 5 bases lying between them. The CDR3 here is CASSLAQQNIQYF. CDR3 sequence (DNA): TGTGCCAGCAGCTTAGCACAGCAAAACATTCAGTACTTC.

V gene TRBV11-3 combines with J gene TRBJ2-5, with 7 positions matching TRBD2. V trimming: 7 bases; J trimming: 5 bases; junction bases outside the gene matches: 7. Germline loops: CDR1 SGHNT, CDR2 YENEEA. The length of the CDR3 is 13 residues. CDR3 in amino acids: CASTPLGGETQYF. For the CDR3, the DNA is TGTGCCAGCACCCCCCTGGGGGGGGAGACCCAGTACTTC. Full variable domain (outside the CDR3, taken from reference TRBV11-3 and TRBJ2-5): EAGVVQSPRYKIIEKKQPVAFWCNPISGHNTLYWYLQNLGQGPELLIRYENEEAVDDSQLPKDRFSAERLKGVDSTLKIQPAELGDSAVYLCASTPLGGETQYFGPGTRLLVL.

The V and J genes are TRBV5-4 and TRBJ1-1; 8 positions agree with TRBD1. V lost 1 base to trimming and J lost 4 bases; unmatched junction nucleotides: 6. The CDR3 is 15 residues long. Per the germline V gene, CDR1 is SGHNT and CDR2 is YYREEE (reference sequence). The CDR3 DNA sequence: TGTGCCAGCAGCTTGTGGACAGGGAAGGGCACTGAAGCTTTCTTT. Translated, it gives CASSLWTGKGTEAFF.

The gene calls are TRBV5-6 and TRBJ2-7; D is perhaps TRBD1 (5 bases). V gave up 0 bases and J gave up 9 bases, with 16 bases separating them. The CDR3 runs to 14 residues. In germline, CDR1 is SGHDT, CDR2 YYEEEE. The CDR3 bases are TGTGCCAGCAGCTTGGGACCCACAGGTAGCTGGCAGTACTTC. This sequence encodes CASSLGPTGSWQYF.

V is TRBV4-3 and J is TRBJ2-5, with D possibly being TRBD1 (6 bases). CDR1 is LGHNA, CDR2 YSLEER, per germline. CDR3 length: 14 residues. The V end was cut by 0 bases, the J end by 5 bases, with 10 bases between. The CDR3 DNA is TGCGCCAGCAGCCAAGAGGGGGCCGGTGAGACCCAGTACTTC. Amino acids: CASSQEGAGETQYF.

The V gene is TRBV9, the J gene TRBJ2-1; D remains unclear. Looked up from germline, CDR1 is SGDLS and CDR2 is YYNGEE. V was pared by 0 bases and J by 2 bases, with 6 bases between. The CDR3 extends over 14 amino acids. CDR3 protein: CASSVEPTYNEQFF. CDR3 DNA sequence: TGTGCCAGCAGCGTAGAGCCGACCTACAATGAGCAGTTCTTC.

The chain has TRBV11-3 and TRBJ2-2, with D hard to call. This CDR3 spans 12 amino acids. V lost 8 bases to trimming and J lost 2 bases, with 6 bases between them. The germline V gene encodes CDR1 SGHNT and CDR2 YENEEA. Here the CDR3 reads CASARNTGELFF. DNA for the CDR3: TGTGCCAGCGCCCGAAACACCGGGGAGCTGTTTTTT.

This clone was recorded once. This chain connects TRBV21-1 to TRBJ2-2; TRBD1, the table's D call, lacks a check against the DNA. TRBV21-1 constitutes a pseudogene. This CDR3 is built from 17 residues. The CDR3 region is CASSIRDRPTNTGELFF. The CDR3, as DNA: TGTGCCAGCAGCATCCGGGACAGGCCAACGAACACCGGGGAGCTGTTTTTT.

The chain couples TRBV7-9 to TRBJ2-5, with D hard to call. Between the trimmed V and J ends, which lost 5 bases and 7 bases, there was a span of 14 bases. The CDR3 spans 13 residues. Germline CDR1 and CDR2: SEHNR and FQNEAQ (reference sequence). This CDR3 is CASSTSQEGTQYF. The DNA for the CDR3 is TGTGCCAGCAGCACGTCCCAGGAAGGGACCCAGTACTTC.

The chain is built from TRBV11-2 and TRBJ1-1, with D perhaps TRBD1 (5 bases). Trimming shortened V by 2 bases and J by 5 bases, and 15 bases separated the two germline ends. This CDR3 region has 15 residues. Germline CDR1 and CDR2: SGHAT and FQNNGV. CDR3 in DNA: TGTGCCAGCAGCTTATCGATAACCTGGGGGACTGAAGCTTTCTTT. This encodes CASSLSITWGTEAFF.

The chain joins TRBV7-9 to TRBJ1-1, with D unclear. The V end lost 3 bases, the J end lost 4 bases, and 9 bases lay between the germline ends. The CDR3 covers 13 residues. Germline V gene sequence: CDR1 SEHNR, CDR2 FQNEAQ (reference sequence). The CDR3, as DNA: TGTGCCAGCAGCTTTGGGGAAGGCACTGAAGCTTTCTTT. Protein sequence: CASSFGEGTEAFF.

This rearrangement joins TRBV19 to TRBJ1-1; unclear D gene. V was clipped by 3 bases and J by 0 bases, with 5 bases between them. CDR1 is LNHDA and CDR2 is SQIVND in the germline V gene (reference sequence). The CDR3 extends over 13 amino acids. The CDR3 coding sequence is TGTGCCAGTAGTATCTTGGTGAACACTGAAGCTTTCTTT. Translating gives CASSILVNTEAFF.

This chain links TRBV7-2 with TRBJ1-4; unclear D gene. V lost 1 base to trimming and J lost 8 bases, with 14 bases between them. The CDR3 spans 15 residues. The V gene's germline CDR1 is SGHTA and CDR2 FQGNSA. CDR3 sequence: CASSLDPGSGEKLFF. As DNA, the CDR3 is TGTGCCAGCAGCTTAGACCCGGGTTCCGGAGAAAAACTGTTTTTT. Complete variable domain (other parts from reference TRBV7-2 and TRBJ1-4): GAGVSQSPSNKVTEKGKDVELRCDPISGHTALYWYRQSLGQGLEFLIYFQGNSAPDKSGLPSDRFSAERTGGSVSTLTIQRTQQEDSAVYLCASSLDPGSGEKLFFGSGTQLSVL.

The chain is built from TRBV5-5 and TRBJ2-1; D possibly corresponds to TRBD1 (6 bases). CDR3 length: 14 residues. V lost 4 bases and J lost 0, with 8 bases in between. The germline gives CDR1 SGHKS, CDR2 YYEKEE (reference sequence). CDR3 loop: CASSLDSSYNEQFF. For the CDR3, the DNA is TGTGCCAGCAGCCTGGACAGCTCCTACAATGAGCAGTTCTTC.

V and J are TRBV19 and TRBJ2-6, with 11 nucleotides matching TRBD1. Germline CDR1 is LNHDA and CDR2 is SQIVND (reference sequence). The ends lost 4 bases at V and 0 bases at J; junction bases unmatched: 8. The CDR3 runs to 19 residues. This CDR3 is CASSRRGQGDLSGANVLTF. In nucleotides, the CDR3 is TGTGCCAGTAGTAGGCGGGGACAGGGGGACCTCTCTGGGGCCAACGTCCTGACTTTC.

For the CDR3, the DNA is TGTGCCAGCAGCGGGGACATCTCCTACGAGCAGTACTTC. This codes for CASSGDISYEQYF. The gene calls are TRBV5-4 and TRBJ2-7; weak D call: TRBD1 (6 bases). Germline V gives CDR1 SGHNT, CDR2 YYREEE (reference sequence). V was trimmed by 4 bases and J by 0 bases, leaving 8 bases between them. The CDR3 contains 13 residues.

This clone appeared a few times. V gene TRBV9 combines with J gene TRBJ1-2; D not certain. Between the trimmed V and J ends, which lost 0 bases and 7 bases, there was a span of 10 bases. The CDR3 has 13 residues. From germline, CDR1 is SGDLS and CDR2 YYNGEE. CDR3 bases: TGTGCCAGCAGCGTAGGGCCAGGAATTGGCTACACCTTC. Translation gives CASSVGPGIGYTF.

This clone was counted a few times. The same CDR3 also results from other DNA sequences found in this sample. The J gene is TRBJ2-7, the V gene TRBV5-1, with D unresolved. The length of the CDR3 is 14 residues. CDR1 is SGHRS, CDR2 YFSETQ, per germline. V lost 2 bases and J 0 bases, leaving 9 bases between the germline ends. The CDR3 DNA is TGCGCCAGCAGCTTAGGACGGTTCTCCTACGAGCAGTACTTC. Translation gives CASSLGRFSYEQYF.

V is TRBV5-6 and J is TRBJ2-1, with D unresolved. CDR3 size: 12 residues. CDR1 SGHDT and CDR2 YYEEEE come from the germline V gene. The ends were cut back, 4 bases at V and 8 bases at J, with 10 bases in the middle. Here the CDR3 reads CASSMDPYEQFF. DNA of the CDR3: TGTGCCAGCAGCATGGACCCGTATGAGCAGTTCTTC.